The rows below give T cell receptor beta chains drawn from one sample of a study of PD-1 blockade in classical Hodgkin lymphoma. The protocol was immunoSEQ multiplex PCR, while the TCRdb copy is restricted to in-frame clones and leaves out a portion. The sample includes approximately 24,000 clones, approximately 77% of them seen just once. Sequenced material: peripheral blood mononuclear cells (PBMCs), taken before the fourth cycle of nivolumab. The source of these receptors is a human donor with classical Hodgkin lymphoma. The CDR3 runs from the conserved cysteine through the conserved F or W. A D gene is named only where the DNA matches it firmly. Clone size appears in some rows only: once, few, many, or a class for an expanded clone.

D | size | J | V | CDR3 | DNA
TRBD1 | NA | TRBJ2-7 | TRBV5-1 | CASSPDRAGYEQYF | TGCGCCAGCAGCCCAGACAGGGCCGGGTACGAGCAGTACTTC
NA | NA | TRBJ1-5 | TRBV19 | CASEPVPGSNQPQHF | TGTGCCAGTGAGCCCGTACCCGGTAGCAATCAGCCCCAGCATTTT
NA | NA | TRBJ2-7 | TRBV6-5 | CATADSGKAREQYF | TGTGCCACTGCGGATTCCGGGAAGGCGAGGGAGCAGTACTTC
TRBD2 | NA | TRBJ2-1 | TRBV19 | CASAPGLAGGNNEQFF | TGTGCCAGTGCTCCCGGACTAGCGGGGGGGAACAATGAGCAGTTCTTC
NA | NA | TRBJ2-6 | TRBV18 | CASSPLDWLVREASSGANVLTF | TGTGCCAGCTCACCCCTAGACTGGTTGGTACGGGAAGCAAGCTCTGGGGCCAACGTCCTGACTTTC
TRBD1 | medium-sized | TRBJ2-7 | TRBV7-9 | CASSLFGGQASYEQYF | TGTGCCAGCAGCTTATTTGGGGGACAGGCCTCCTACGAGCAGTACTTC
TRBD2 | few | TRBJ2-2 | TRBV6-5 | CASSFSGLNTGELFF | TGTGCCAGCAGCTTTAGCGGGCTTAACACCGGGGAGCTGTTTTTT
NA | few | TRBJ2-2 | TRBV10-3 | CAIGLYTGELFF | TGTGCCATCGGTCTTTACACCGGGGAGCTGTTTTTT
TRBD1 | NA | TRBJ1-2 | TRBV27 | CASSKTGQGNRGGGYTF | TGTGCCAGCAGTAAGACGGGACAGGGAAATCGGGGAGGTGGCTACACCTTC
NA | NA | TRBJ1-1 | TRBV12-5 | CASGFSENTEAFF | TGTGCTAGTGGTTTTTCGGAGAACACTGAAGCTTTCTTT
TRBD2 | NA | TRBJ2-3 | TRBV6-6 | CASSFPPGLAGVTQYF | TGTGCCAGCAGCTTTCCCCCGGGACTAGCGGGAGTGACGCAGTATTTT
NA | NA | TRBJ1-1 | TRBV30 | CAWSHTRQGEAFF | TGTGCCTGGAGCCATACCAGGCAGGGAGAAGCTTTCTTT
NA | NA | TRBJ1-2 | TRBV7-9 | CASSFGPGGHSYGYTF | TGTGCCAGCAGCTTCGGACCCGGTGGGCATAGCTATGGCTACACCTTC
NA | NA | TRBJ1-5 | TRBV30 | CAWSTENSQPQHF | TGTGCCTGGAGTACCGAAAACAGTCAGCCCCAGCATTTT
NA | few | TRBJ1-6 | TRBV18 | CASSPSGTGNSPLHF | TGTGCCAGCTCACCCTCCGGGACGGGGAATTCACCCCTCCACTTT
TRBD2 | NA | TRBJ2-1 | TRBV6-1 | CASSARTSGGDNEQFF | TGTGCCAGCAGTGCTCGGACTAGCGGGGGGGACAATGAGCAGTTCTTC
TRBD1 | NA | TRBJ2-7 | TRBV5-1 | CASSPGQGTRGYEQYF | TGCGCCAGCAGCCCGGGACAGGGGACGAGGGGCTACGAGCAGTACTTC
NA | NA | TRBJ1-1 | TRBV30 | CAFYRGMNTEAFF | TGTGCCTTCTACCGCGGGATGAACACTGAAGCTTTCTTT
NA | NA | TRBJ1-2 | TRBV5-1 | CASSLADPRVYGYTF | TGCGCCAGCAGCTTGGCGGACCCCCGGGTCTATGGCTACACCTTC
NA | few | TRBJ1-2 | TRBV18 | CASSPPADRVSYTF | TGTGCCAGCTCACCACCGGCGGATAGGGTTAGCTACACCTTC
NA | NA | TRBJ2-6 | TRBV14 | CASSGSSGANVLTF | TGTGCCAGCTCCGGATCCTCTGGGGCCAACGTCCTGACTTTC
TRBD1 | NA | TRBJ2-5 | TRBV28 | CASGTGGPGAQYF | TGTGCCAGCGGTACAGGGGGTCCGGGTGCCCAGTACTTC
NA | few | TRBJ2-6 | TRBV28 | CASPPLLSRAPSGANVLTF | TGTGCCAGTCCTCCTCTATTGTCGAGGGCACCTTCTGGGGCCAACGTCCTGACTTTC
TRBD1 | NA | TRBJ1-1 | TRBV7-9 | CASSLTGIAEAFF | TGTGCCAGCAGCTTGACAGGGATCGCTGAAGCTTTCTTT
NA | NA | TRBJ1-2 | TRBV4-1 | CASSQDWLGGTYGYTF | TGCGCCAGCAGCCAAGATTGGTTAGGGGGTACCTATGGCTACACCTTC
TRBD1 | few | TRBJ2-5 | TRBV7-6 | CASSQRTGNVETQYF | TGTGCCAGCAGCCAAAGGACAGGGAACGTAGAGACCCAGTACTTC
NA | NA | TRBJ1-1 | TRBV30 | CAWREGMNTEAFF | TGTGCCTGGAGGGAAGGAATGAACACTGAAGCTTTCTTT
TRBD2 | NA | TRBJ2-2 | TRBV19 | CASSLLAGGLGGELFF | TGTGCCAGTAGTTTGCTAGCGGGAGGGCTTGGAGGGGAGCTGTTTTTT
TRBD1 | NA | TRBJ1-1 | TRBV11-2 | CASSGQGMNTEAFF | TGTGCCAGCAGCGGACAGGGGATGAACACTGAAGCTTTCTTT
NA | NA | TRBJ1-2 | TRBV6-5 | CASSRTERRYGYTF | TGTGCCAGCAGTAGGACAGAAAGGAGGTATGGCTACACCTTC
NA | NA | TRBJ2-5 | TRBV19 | CASSIRRGQETQYF | TGTGCCAGTAGTATTCGGAGGGGTCAAGAGACCCAGTACTTC
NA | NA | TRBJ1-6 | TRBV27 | CASSAVMPSSYNSPLHF | TGTGCCAGCAGTGCCGTGATGCCGAGCTCCTATAATTCACCCCTCCACTTT
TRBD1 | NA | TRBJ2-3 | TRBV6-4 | CASSDGTGTDTQYF | TGTGCCAGCAGTGACGGGACAGGCACAGATACGCAGTATTTT
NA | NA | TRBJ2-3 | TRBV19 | CASSLTSGGPDTQYF | TGTGCCAGTAGTCTCACTTCGGGGGGCCCAGATACGCAGTATTTT
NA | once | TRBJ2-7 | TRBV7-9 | CASSLAGQCFF | TGTGCCAGCAGCTTAGCTGGACAGTGCTTCTTC
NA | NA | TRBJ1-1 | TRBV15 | CATSARLAVNTEAFF | TGTGCCACCAGCGCACGTTTGGCGGTGAACACTGAAGCTTTCTTT
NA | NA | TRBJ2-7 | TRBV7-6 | CASSLEQANYEQYF | TGTGCCAGCAGCTTAGAGCAGGCCAACTACGAGCAGTACTTC
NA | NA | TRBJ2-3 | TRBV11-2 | CASSRTQVDTQYF | TGTGCCAGCAGCCGAACGCAGGTAGATACGCAGTATTTT
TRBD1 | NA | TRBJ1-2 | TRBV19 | CATQKGQGSYGYTF | TGTGCCACCCAAAAGGGACAGGGTTCCTATGGCTACACCTTC
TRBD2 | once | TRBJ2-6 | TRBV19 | CASRLAGGPSGANVLTF | TGTGCCAGTAGGCTAGCGGGAGGCCCTTCTGGGGCCAACGTCCTGACTTTC
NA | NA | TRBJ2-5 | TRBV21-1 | CASSKAQRIGETQYF | TGTGCCAGCAGCAAAGCGCAGCGCATTGGGGAGACCCAGTACTTC
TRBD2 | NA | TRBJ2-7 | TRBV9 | CASSVGTSFSYEQYF | TGTGCCAGCAGCGTAGGGACTAGCTTCTCCTACGAGCAGTACTTC
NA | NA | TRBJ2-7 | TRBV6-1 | CASSEGVWYEQYF | TGTGCCAGCAGTGAGGGGGTCTGGTACGAGCAGTACTTC
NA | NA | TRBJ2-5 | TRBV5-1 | CASSLGGAGHGGETQYF | TGCGCCAGCAGCTTGGGAGGGGCAGGCCATGGGGGAGAGACCCAGTACTTC
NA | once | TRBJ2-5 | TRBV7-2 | CASSPRGGDQETQYF | TGTGCCAGCAGCCCCCGGGGCGGAGACCAAGAGACCCAGTACTTC